A single sample is the source of the 6 T cell receptor beta chains below, sequenced in a study of beta chain features in type 1 diabetes. Findings of the study overall: Moderately but significantly shorter TCRB CDR3s were found in Type 1 diabetes patients in all four CD4+ subsets.

What these receptors recognize is not known. The authors reverse transcribed all of the isolated RNA, so sequencing captured expressed TCRB transcripts. The table came from immunoSEQ multiplex PCR; TCRdb's copy has only in-frame clones and leaves some out. The sample lists some 350,000 clones; over 9% were seen once. The sequenced sample consisted of central memory CD4+ T cells from blood. These receptors originate from a man aged 25 to 40 with type 1 diabetes.

This clone was detected only a few times. The chain combines TRBV11-3 with TRBJ2-3; the D is unclear. V gave up 1 base and J gave up 2 bases, with 22 bases separating them. Looked up from germline, CDR1 is SGHNT and CDR2 is YENEEA. The length of the CDR3 is 19 residues. The CDR3 sequence: CASSLGRVVESPPTDTQYF. CDR3 bases: TGTGCCAGCAGCTTAGGCCGCGTTGTGGAATCGCCCCCCACAGATACGCAGTATTTT.

The V call is TRBV7-3, the J call TRBJ2-7, with D perhaps matching TRBD1 (6 bases). This CDR3 contains 14 residues. V gave up 2 bases and J gave up 5 bases, with 13 bases separating them. The germline V gene encodes CDR1 SGHTA and CDR2 FQGTGA. This chain's CDR3 is CASSLQAGDNEQYF. The CDR3, as DNA: TGTGCCAGCAGCTTACAAGCAGGGGACAACGAGCAGTACTTC.

In this sample, this clone turned up a few times. CDR3 loop: CASSTTTGELFF. Written as DNA, the CDR3 is TGTGCCAGCTCAACAACCACCGGGGAGCTGTTTTTT. The chain carries TRBV18 and TRBJ2-2; D is uncertain. The CDR3 contains 12 residues. The ends were cut back, 5 bases at V and 4 bases at J, with 5 bases in the middle. Germline CDR1 KGHSH, CDR2 LQKENI.

This clone was observed a handful of times. J is TRBJ2-1 and V is TRBV5-6; 8 nucleotides agree with TRBD2. After removal of 0 bases from V and 2 bases from J, the junction contained 7 bases not matched to a gene. Germline V gene sequence: CDR1 SGHDT, CDR2 YYEEEE. This CDR3 has 17 residues. The chain's CDR3 is CASSLELADPAYNEQFF. The CDR3 DNA reads as TGTGCCAGCAGCTTGGAACTAGCGGACCCGGCCTACAATGAGCAGTTCTTC. Variable domain in full (rest from reference TRBV5-6 and TRBJ2-1): DAGVTQSPTHLIKTRGQQVTLRCSPKSGHDTVSWYQQALGQGPQFIFQYYEEEERQRGNFPDRFSGHQFPNYSSELNVNALLLGDSALYLCASSLELADPAYNEQFFGPGTRLTVL.

This clone was recorded a few times. The J gene is TRBJ1-1, the V gene TRBV5-4, with D possibly matching TRBD1 (5 bases). The CDR3 extends over 14 amino acids. Trimming removed 6 bases from V and 7 bases from J, with 19 bases in between. CDR1 SGHNT and CDR2 YYREEE come from the germline V gene (reference sequence). As DNA, the CDR3 is TGTGCCAGCACCGCGACAGCGGGAGGGGTTGAAGCTTTCTTT. As protein: CASTATAGGVEAFF.

This clone was observed at least ten times. This sequence joins TRBV7-2 and TRBJ2-4; 10 bases match TRBD2. The CDR3 contains 18 residues. The J segment lost 0 bases and the V segment lost 1 base, leaving 6 bases of the junction unmatched. CDR1 is SGHTA and CDR2 is FQGNSA in the germline V gene. The CDR3 region is CASSLERTSGVAKNIQYF. CDR3 sequence (DNA): TGTGCCAGCAGCTTAGAGAGGACTAGCGGAGTAGCCAAAAACATTCAGTACTTC.